Described below is a single T cell receptor (beta chain) sequence and its context. This record comes from a study of blood T cell repertoires in COVID-19. Germline V CDR1 and CDR2: MNHEY, SMNVEV (reference sequence). The germline V and J ends were trimmed by 5 bases and 0 bases, with 13 bases remaining between them. The CDR3 is 16 residues long. Here immunoSEQ multiplex PCR was the method, and the copy in TCRdb shows in-frame clones only, minus some. Of around 190,000 clones listed, 88% are singletons. Clinical history as reported by participants underpinned cohort assignment. The sample taken for sequencing was PBMCs or T cells enriched from blood (not recorded which). This TCR came from a woman aged 18 to 35 who had recovered from COVID-19. The chain recombines TRBV27 with TRBJ2-2, with D perhaps matching TRBD1 (6 bases). The DNA for the CDR3 is TGTGCCAGCAGTGTTTATAGGACAGCGAACACCGGGGAGCTGTTTTTT. It encodes CASSVYRTANTGELFF.